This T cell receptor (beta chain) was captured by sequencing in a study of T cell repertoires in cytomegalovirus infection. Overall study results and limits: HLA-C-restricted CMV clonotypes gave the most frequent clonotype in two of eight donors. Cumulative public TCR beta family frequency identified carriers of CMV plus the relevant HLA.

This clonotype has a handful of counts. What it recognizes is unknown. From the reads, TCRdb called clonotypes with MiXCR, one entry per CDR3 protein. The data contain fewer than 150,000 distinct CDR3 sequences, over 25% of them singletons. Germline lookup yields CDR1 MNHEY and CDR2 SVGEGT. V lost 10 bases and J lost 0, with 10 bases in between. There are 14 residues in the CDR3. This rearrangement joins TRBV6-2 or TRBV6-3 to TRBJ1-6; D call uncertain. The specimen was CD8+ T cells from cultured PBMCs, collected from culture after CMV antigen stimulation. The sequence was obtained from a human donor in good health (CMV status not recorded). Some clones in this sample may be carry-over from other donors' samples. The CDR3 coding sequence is TGTGCCACGTCGCGGAGCTCCTATAATTCACCCCTCCACTTT. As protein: CATSRSSYNSPLHF.